This T cell receptor beta chain emerged from a study of cytomegalovirus exposure and HLA in healthy donors. Findings of the study overall: Previous analysis showed most TCR beta V segments were productive about 87% or about 30% of the time.

A note on this clone: Its antigen is undetermined.

The PCR ran on 60 Vbeta and 13 Jbeta primers. Profiling relied on immunoSEQ multiplex PCR, and the TCRdb table lists in-frame clones only, not all of them. The data hold about 190,000 clones, with roughly 82% observed a single time. Sample: PBMCs. This clonotype was obtained from a woman aged 50 to 60 in good health and CMV-seropositive.

CDR3 protein: CASTQPGTDKAFF. CDR3 DNA: TGTGCCAGCACCCAACCGGGGACAGACAAGGCTTTCTTT. The J gene is TRBJ1-1, the V gene TRBV6-5, with 7 positions matching TRBD1. Germline V lookup: CDR1 MNHEY, CDR2 SVGAGI. The CDR3 is 13 amino acids. Unmatched junction bases numbered 13, after V lost 7 bases and J lost 11 bases.